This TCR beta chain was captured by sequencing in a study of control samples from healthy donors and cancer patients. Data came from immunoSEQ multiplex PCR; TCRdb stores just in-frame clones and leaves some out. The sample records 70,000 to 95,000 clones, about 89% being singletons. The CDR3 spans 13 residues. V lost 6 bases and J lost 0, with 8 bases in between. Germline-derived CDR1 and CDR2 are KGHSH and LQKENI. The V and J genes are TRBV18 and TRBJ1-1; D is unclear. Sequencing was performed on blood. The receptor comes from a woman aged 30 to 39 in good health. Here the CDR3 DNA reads TGTGCCAGCTCGCCCAACTTGAACACTGAAGCTTTCTTT. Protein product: CASSPNLNTEAFF.